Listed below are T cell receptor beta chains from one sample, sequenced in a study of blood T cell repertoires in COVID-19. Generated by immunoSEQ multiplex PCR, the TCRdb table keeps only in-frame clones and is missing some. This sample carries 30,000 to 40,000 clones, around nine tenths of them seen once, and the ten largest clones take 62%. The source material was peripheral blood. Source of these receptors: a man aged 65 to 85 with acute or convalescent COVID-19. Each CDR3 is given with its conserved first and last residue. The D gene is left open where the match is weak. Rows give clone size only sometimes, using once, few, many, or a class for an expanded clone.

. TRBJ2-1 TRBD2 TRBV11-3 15 CASSRSSGRADEQFF TGTGCCAGCAGCCGATCTAGCGGGAGGGCCGATGAGCAGTTCTTC
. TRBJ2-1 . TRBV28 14 CASRDTHPYNEQFF TGTGCCAGCAGAGATACTCATCCCTACAATGAGCAGTTCTTC
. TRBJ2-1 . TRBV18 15 CASSPLGVQGTEQFF TGTGCCAGCTCACCCCTAGGGGTTCAGGGTACGGAGCAGTTCTTC
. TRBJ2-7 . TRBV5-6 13 CASSLPVSYEQYF TGTGCCAGCAGCTTGCCGGTATCCTACGAGCAGTACTTC
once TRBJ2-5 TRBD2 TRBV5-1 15 CASRLTSGALETQYF TGCGCCAGCAGGTTGACTAGCGGGGCCCTAGAGACCCAGTACTTC
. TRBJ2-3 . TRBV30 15 CAWSVPATVTDTQYF TGTGCCTGGAGTGTACCCGCTACTGTCACAGATACGCAGTATTTT
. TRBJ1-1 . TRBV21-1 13 CASSKRQNTEAFF TGTGCCAGCAGCAAGAGACAGAACACTGAAGCTTTCTTT
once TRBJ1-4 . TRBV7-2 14 CASSLDPGNEKLFF TGTGCCAGCAGCTTAGATCCGGGTAATGAAAAACTGTTTTTT
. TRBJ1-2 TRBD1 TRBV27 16 CASSPDRGGSNYGYTF TGTGCCAGCAGTCCCGACAGGGGAGGATCCAACTATGGCTACACCTTC
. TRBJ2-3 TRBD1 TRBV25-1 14 CASSRDRSTDTQYF TGTGCCAGCAGCCGGGACAGGAGCACAGATACGCAGTATTTT
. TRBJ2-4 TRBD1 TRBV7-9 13 CASSPDRGAIQYF TGTGCCAGCAGCCCAGACAGGGGAGCCATTCAGTACTTC
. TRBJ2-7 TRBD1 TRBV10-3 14 CAISDGTGNYEQYF TGTGCCATCAGTGATGGGACAGGCAACTACGAGCAGTACTTC
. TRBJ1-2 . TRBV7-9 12 CASRDTAYGYTF TGTGCCAGCAGGGATACAGCCTATGGCTACACCTTC
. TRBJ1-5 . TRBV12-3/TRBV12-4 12 CASTPGYQPQHF TGTGCCAGCACCCCAGGGTATCAGCCCCAGCATTTT
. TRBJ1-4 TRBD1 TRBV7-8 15 CASSLGNRGREKLFF TGTGCCAGCAGCTTAGGAAACAGGGGGCGGGAAAAACTGTTTTTT
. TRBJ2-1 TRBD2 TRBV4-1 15 CASRPGLAGGYEQFF TGCGCCAGCAGACCCGGACTAGCGGGGGGGTATGAGCAGTTCTTC
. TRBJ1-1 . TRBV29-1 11 CSAGKNTEAFF TGCAGTGCCGGGAAGAACACTGAAGCTTTCTTT